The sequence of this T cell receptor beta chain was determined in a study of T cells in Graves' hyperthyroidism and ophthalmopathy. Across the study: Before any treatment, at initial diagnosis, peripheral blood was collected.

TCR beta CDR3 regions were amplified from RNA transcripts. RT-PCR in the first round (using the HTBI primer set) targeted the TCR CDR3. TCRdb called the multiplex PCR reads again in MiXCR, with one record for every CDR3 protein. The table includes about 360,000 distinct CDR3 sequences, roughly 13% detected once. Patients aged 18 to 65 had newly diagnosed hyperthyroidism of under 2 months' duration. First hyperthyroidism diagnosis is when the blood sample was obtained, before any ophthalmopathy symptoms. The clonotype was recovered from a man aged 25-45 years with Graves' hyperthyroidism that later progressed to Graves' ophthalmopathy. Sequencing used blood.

The CDR3 loop reads CSAQEQRGLTNEKLFF. The DNA for the CDR3 is TGCAGTGCTCAGGAGCAAAGAGGATTAACTAATGAAAAACTGTTTTTT. The chain joins TRBV20-1 to TRBJ1-4; D call uncertain. The length of the CDR3 is 16 residues. Germline values: CDR1 DFQATT, CDR2 SNEGSKA (reference sequence). The V and J ends lost 5 bases and 1 base respectively, with 17 bases between them.